Shown below are 28 T cell receptor beta chains from a single sample sequenced in a study of blood T cell repertoires in COVID-19. Sequencing used immunoSEQ multiplex PCR; TCRdb keeps in-frame clones, though not all of them. This sample carries 200,000 or so clones, around three quarters of them seen once, and the ten largest clones take about 18%. The sequencing sample was made of peripheral blood. Receptor source: a man in his 60s with active or convalescent COVID-19.

V gene TRBV29-1 combines with J gene TRBJ2-7, with 8 bases fitting TRBD2. V was pared by 5 bases and J by 3 bases, with 9 bases of the junction left unmatched. From germline, CDR1 is SQVTM and CDR2 ANQGSEA. This CDR3 comprises 14 residues. CDR3 nucleotide sequence: TGCAGCGTTCATACTAGCGGTAATTTCTACGAGCAGTACTTC. Amino acids: CSVHTSGNFYEQYF.

The rearrangement uses TRBV5-1 and TRBJ2-2; D is perhaps TRBD1 (5 bases). V lost 3 bases and J lost 4, with 22 bases in between. Germline CDR1 SGHRS, CDR2 YFSETQ. The CDR3 is made up of 18 amino acids. Written as DNA, the CDR3 is TGCGCCAGCAGCTCGGGTCCGCGCAGGGTATTTGCCACCGGGGAGCTGTTTTTT. Residues: CASSSGPRRVFATGELFF.

The gene calls are TRBV20-1 and TRBJ1-2, with D unclear. Trimming took 3 bases from V and 5 from J, leaving 16 bases between them. Per the germline V gene, CDR1 is DFQATT and CDR2 is SNEGSKA (reference sequence). The CDR3 consists of 14 residues. The CDR3 loop reads CSASSTYQGYGYTF. The CDR3 nucleotides are TGCAGTGCTAGTTCGACTTACCAAGGTTATGGCTACACCTTC.

The chain combines TRBV7-9 with TRBJ2-1; D unclear. The germline V and J ends were trimmed by 2 bases and 7 bases, with 6 bases remaining between them. CDR1 and CDR2 from the germline V gene are SEHNR and FQNEAQ (reference sequence). There are 12 residues in the CDR3. The CDR3, as DNA: TGTGCCAGCAGCTTAAGCTGGAATGAGCAGTTCTTC. Translating it yields CASSLSWNEQFF.

The rearrangement links TRBV5-1 to TRBJ2-5, with TRBD2 as a possible D gene (5 bases). CDR1 and CDR2 from the germline V gene are SGHRS and YFSETQ. The CDR3 has 12 residues. Trimming removed 4 bases at V and 9 bases at J, with 13 bases between. This chain's CDR3 is CASSPEDGAQYF. DNA of the CDR3: TGCGCCAGCAGCCCGGAAGACGGGGCCCAGTACTTC. Using reference TRBV5-1 and TRBJ2-5 for the parts outside the CDR3, the full variable domain is KAGVTQTPRYLIKTRGQQVTLSCSPISGHRSVSWYQQTPGQGLQFLFEYFSETQRNKGNFPGRFSGRQFSNSRSEMNVSTLELGDSALYLCASSPEDGAQYFGPGTRLLVL.

A single count supports this clone. The rearrangement links TRBV27 to TRBJ2-1, with D perhaps matching TRBD1 (7 bases). CDR1 and CDR2 from the germline V gene are MNHEY and SMNVEV (reference sequence). The CDR3 sequence is 16 residues long. V shed 5 bases and J shed 9 bases, with 23 bases lying between them. The CDR3 is CASSLGKGGGGGEQFF. DNA of the CDR3: TGTGCCAGCAGTCTGGGCAAAGGGGGCGGAGGGGGTGAGCAGTTCTTC.

The rearrangement uses TRBV10-3 and TRBJ2-7; 13 bases line up with TRBD2. The CDR3 runs 17 residues. CDR1 is ENHRY, CDR2 SYGVKD, per germline. The V and J ends lost 3 bases and 5 bases, in that order; junction bases with no gene match: 10. CDR3 protein: CAISEPSGTSGTHEQYF. CDR3 nucleotides: TGTGCCATCAGTGAACCCTCCGGGACTAGCGGGACCCACGAGCAGTACTTC.

The chain joins TRBV20-1 to TRBJ1-2, with TRBD1 as a possible D gene (5 bases). Germline V CDR1 and CDR2: DFQATT, SNEGSKA (reference sequence). The V gene lost 3 bases and the J gene lost 2 bases, with 19 bases spanning the gap. This CDR3 region has 16 residues. CDR3 in amino acids: CSASDESRGENYGYTF. The CDR3 DNA follows: TGCAGTGCTAGTGACGAGAGCCGGGGGGAAAACTATGGCTACACCTTC.

This chain joins TRBV7-9 and TRBJ2-1; 8 nucleotides agree with TRBD2. The junction had 10 bases not matched to a gene; V was cut back by 8 bases and J by 7 bases. The CDR3 is made up of 14 amino acids. Germline V gene lookup returns CDR1 SEHNR and CDR2 FQNEAQ (reference sequence). CDR3: CASRDERERNEQFF. The CDR3 bases are TGTGCCAGCCGAGACGAGCGGGAGAGGAATGAGCAGTTCTTC.

This chain connects TRBV19 to TRBJ2-7; 10 bases line up with TRBD1. From germline, CDR1 is LNHDA and CDR2 SQIVND (reference sequence). V was pared by 1 base and J by 9 bases, with 6 bases of the junction left unmatched. There are 14 residues in the CDR3. The CDR3 DNA reads TGTGCCAGTAGTATAGGCGCTGGGACAGGGGTGCAGTACTTC. Residues: CASSIGAGTGVQYF.

The genes are TRBV29-1 and TRBJ1-2, with D hard to call. Trimming pared 4 bases from V and 4 bases from J, leaving 10 bases between. Germline V lookup: CDR1 SQVTM, CDR2 ANQGSEA. This CDR3 region has 12 residues. The CDR3 here is CSVVDAGYGYTF. DNA for the CDR3: TGCAGCGTTGTGGATGCGGGCTATGGCTACACCTTC. The full variable domain, completed using reference TRBV29-1 and TRBJ1-2, is SAVISQKPSRDICQRGTSLTIQCQVDSQVTMMFWYRQQPGQSLTLIATANQGSEATYESGFVIDKFPISRPNLTFSTLTVSNMSPEDSSIYLCSVVDAGYGYTFGSGTRLTVV.

The V call is TRBV18, the J call TRBJ1-1; 10 nucleotides line up with TRBD1. The CDR3 has 16 residues. CDR1 and CDR2 (germline): KGHSH, LQKENI. V shed 4 bases, J shed 3 bases, and the junction held 8 bases outside the gene matches. The CDR3: CASSQRQGARYTEAFF. CDR3 nucleotide sequence: TGTGCCAGCTCACAAAGACAGGGGGCTCGGTACACTGAAGCTTTCTTT.

The chain recombines TRBV7-2 with TRBJ2-3, with 14 bases that match TRBD2. CDR1 is SGHTA and CDR2 is FQGNSA in the germline V gene. V shed 5 bases, J shed 9 bases, and the junction held 10 bases outside the gene matches. The CDR3 is made up of 16 amino acids. CDR3 protein: CASSLGTSGSQATQYF. CDR3 sequence (DNA): TGTGCCAGCAGCCTGGGGACTAGCGGGAGTCAGGCCACGCAGTATTTT.

This rearrangement joins TRBV28 to TRBJ1-2; D ambiguous. V was shortened by 3 bases and J by 7 bases, with 9 bases between the two germline ends. This CDR3 has 12 amino acids. Per germline, CDR1 MDHEN and CDR2 SYDVKM. CDR3 in amino acids: CASSLVGSGYTF. CDR3 in DNA: TGTGCCAGCAGTTTGGTGGGCTCTGGCTACACCTTC.

The chain couples TRBV10-3 to TRBJ2-2; D possibly corresponds to TRBD2 (6 bases). The germline V and J ends were trimmed by 3 bases and 2 bases, with 19 bases remaining between them. This CDR3 has 18 amino acids. The germline gives CDR1 ENHRY, CDR2 SYGVKD. CDR3 amino acids: CAISDPRGGAGNTGELFF. CDR3 sequence (DNA): TGTGCCATCAGTGACCCCCGGGGTGGGGCGGGAAACACCGGGGAGCTGTTTTTT.

This chain joins TRBV20-1 and TRBJ1-1, with TRBD1 matching over 9 bases. The germline CDR1 and CDR2 sequences are DFQATT and SNEGSKA (reference sequence). This CDR3 is built from 14 residues. After removal of 3 bases from V and 1 base from J, the junction contained 3 bases not matched to a gene. The CDR3 loop is CSASGGQGNTEAFF. The DNA of the CDR3 is TGCAGTGCTAGTGGGGGACAGGGGAACACTGAAGCTTTCTTT.

The rearrangement links TRBV5-4 to TRBJ1-1; TRBD1 aligns across 9 bases. Losses at the gene ends were 1 base for V and 3 bases for J; bases not matched to a gene: 10. The CDR3 runs to 17 residues. Looked up from germline, CDR1 is SGHNT and CDR2 is YYREEE (reference sequence). This CDR3 reads CASSLNVIRQGDTEAFF. CDR3 nucleotide sequence: TGTGCCAGCAGCTTGAACGTTATTCGACAGGGGGACACTGAAGCTTTCTTT. Looking up the rest from reference TRBV5-4 and TRBJ1-1 gives the full variable domain: ETGVTQSPTHLIKTRGQQVTLRCSSQSGHNTVSWYQQALGQGPQFIFQYYREEENGRGNFPPRFSGLQFPNYSSELNVNALELDDSALYLCASSLNVIRQGDTEAFFGQGTRLTVV.

This clone was seen ten or more times. The chain joins TRBV6-5 to TRBJ2-7; possible D gene TRBD1, 6 bases. V was trimmed by 5 bases and J by 5 bases, leaving 19 bases between them. The CDR3 totals 15 residues. Per the germline V gene, CDR1 is MNHEY and CDR2 is SVGAGI. The CDR3 nucleotides read TGTGCCAGCAGTCCTGACAGGACGGATGTCGACGAGCAGTACTTC. Its protein product is CASSPDRTDVDEQYF.

V is TRBV7-2 and J is TRBJ1-1, with D tentatively TRBD1 (5 bases). The ends were cut back, 1 base at V and 0 bases at J, with 6 bases in the middle. From germline, CDR1 is SGHTA and CDR2 FQGNSA. There are 14 residues in the CDR3. CDR3 amino acids: CASSLGGMNTEAFF. The CDR3 DNA sequence: TGTGCCAGCAGCTTAGGGGGCATGAACACTGAAGCTTTCTTT.

The genes are TRBV6-1 and TRBJ1-4; tentatively, D is TRBD1 (5 bases). Germline V gene sequence: CDR1 MNHNS, CDR2 SASEGT. V shed 2 bases and J shed 12 bases, with 19 bases lying between them. The CDR3 covers 15 residues. The CDR3 region is CASSEWGSPAGELFF. In nucleotides, the CDR3 is TGTGCCAGCAGTGAATGGGGCAGTCCCGCAGGTGAACTGTTTTTT.

This clone has just one count. This chain uses TRBV7-2 with TRBJ2-3, with 9 bases matching TRBD2. Per germline, CDR1 SGHTA and CDR2 FQGNSA. V lost 2 bases, J lost 5 bases, and 14 bases stayed unmatched. The CDR3 is 18 residues long. CDR3 region: CASSLTSVLREGKDTQYF. CDR3 coding DNA: TGTGCCAGCAGCTTAACCTCGGTCTTGCGGGAGGGGAAAGATACGCAGTATTTT.

This clone showed up just a few times. The J gene is TRBJ1-3, the V gene TRBV27; TRBD1 matches at 9 bases. This CDR3 is built from 15 residues. CDR1 is MNHEY, CDR2 SMNVEV, per germline (reference sequence). V gave up 5 bases and J gave up 2 bases; unmatched junction bases: 4. CDR3 amino acids: CASSPGTGTGNTIYF. CDR3 DNA sequence: TGTGCCAGCAGTCCCGGGACAGGGACTGGAAACACCATATATTTT.

V gene TRBV9 combines with J gene TRBJ1-2; a possible D gene is TRBD1 (6 bases). The germline V gene encodes CDR1 SGDLS and CDR2 YYNGEE. The CDR3 has 16 amino acids. V was cut by 3 bases and J by 4 bases, with 19 bases left in between. This chain's CDR3 is CASSEGKGQTFYGYTF. CDR3 nucleotide sequence: TGTGCCAGCAGCGAGGGGAAAGGACAGACCTTCTATGGCTACACCTTC.

V gene TRBV13 combines with J gene TRBJ2-2, with TRBD1 matching over 9 bases. V was clipped by 3 bases and J by 4 bases; unmatched bases: 15. Germline V gives CDR1 PRHDT, CDR2 FYEKMQ (reference sequence). This CDR3 spans 19 amino acids. Here the CDR3 reads CASSFTRADRGSVTGELFF. The CDR3 nucleotides are TGTGCCAGCAGCTTTACCCGGGCGGACAGGGGTTCGGTCACCGGGGAGCTGTTTTTT. Using reference TRBV13 and TRBJ2-2 for the parts outside the CDR3, the full variable domain is AAGVIQSPRHLIKEKRETATLKCYPIPRHDTVYWYQQGPGQDPQFLISFYEKMQSDKGSIPDRFSAQQFSDYHSELNMSSLELGDSALYFCASSFTRADRGSVTGELFFGEGSRLTVL.

As for this clone: A junction end diverges from the germline sequence, so it may reflect a read error. The chain recombines TRBV6-2 or TRBV6-3 with TRBJ2-7; perhaps TRBD2 as D (6 bases). The CDR3 sequence is 15 residues long. Germline-derived CDR1 and CDR2 are MNHEY and SVGEGT. The CDR3 region is CASSHSAGLSYEQYF. Here the CDR3 DNA reads TGTGCCAGCAGTCACTCAGCGGGTCTTTCCTACGAGCAGTACTTC.

This clone was counted a few times. The V and J genes are TRBV28 and TRBJ2-3; D may be TRBD2 (5 bases). Germline-derived CDR1 and CDR2 are MDHEN and SYDVKM. The CDR3 runs to 14 residues. V gave up 2 bases and J gave up 0 bases, with 6 bases separating them. The chain's CDR3 is CASSLSGSTDTQYF. DNA of the CDR3: TGTGCCAGCAGTTTAAGCGGAAGCACAGATACGCAGTATTTT.

The chain recombines TRBV12-3 or TRBV12-4 with TRBJ1-6; 7 positions agree with TRBD1. The CDR3 sequence is 12 residues long. V lost 5 bases to trimming and J lost 13 bases; unmatched junction nucleotides: 5. Here the CDR3 reads CASSAGQPPLHF. CDR3 DNA sequence: TGTGCCAGCAGTGCGGGACAGCCGCCCCTCCACTTT.

The gene calls are TRBV2 and TRBJ1-1, with unresolved D. The CDR3 is made up of 13 amino acids. The germline V gene has CDR1 SNHLY and CDR2 FYNNEI. Deletions cut 7 bases from V and 3 bases from J, with 12 bases between. Written as DNA, the CDR3 is TGTGCCAGCAACGACCGCCGGGACACTGAAGCTTTCTTT. This gives the protein CASNDRRDTEAFF.